These 22 T cell receptor beta chains were sequenced from one sample in a study of blood T cell repertoires in COVID-19. Repertoires were generated with immunoSEQ multiplex PCR, while TCRdb's copy carries only in-frame clones and drops some. Among 150,000 to 200,000 clones listed, approximately 82% were seen once. Source material: peripheral blood. The receptor source for this set is a human donor with acute or convalescent COVID-19. The donor label of this sample is uncertain.

The rearrangement joins TRBV6-5 to TRBJ1-5; 7 nucleotides align to TRBD1. The CDR3 is made up of 15 amino acids. Trimming cost V 7 bases and J 2 bases; bases outside gene matches: 8. The germline V gene encodes CDR1 MNHEY and CDR2 SVGAGI. CDR3 sequence (DNA): TGTGCCAGCATTGCGACAGGGTCGGGCAATCAGCCCCAGCATTTT. Translated, it gives CASIATGSGNQPQHF.

The gene calls are TRBV19 and TRBJ1-2, with D possibly matching TRBD1 (6 bases). V was trimmed by 3 bases and J by 6 bases, leaving 11 bases between them. CDR3 size: 13 residues. Germline-derived CDR1 and CDR2 are LNHDA and SQIVND (reference sequence). The CDR3 coding sequence is TGTGCCAGTAGTATTAACAGGGACGATGGCTACACCTTC. Residues: CASSINRDDGYTF. Supplemented by reference TRBV19 and TRBJ1-2, the full variable domain reads DGGITQSPKYLFRKEGQNVTLSCEQNLNHDAMYWYRQDPGQGLRLIYYSQIVNDFQKGDIAEGYSVSREKKESFPLTVTSAQKNPTAFYLCASSINRDDGYTFGSGTRLTVV.

The chain joins TRBV5-6 to TRBJ2-5, with TRBD2 matching 10 bases. The germline V gene has CDR1 SGHDT and CDR2 YYEEEE. This CDR3 comprises 14 residues. After removal of 5 bases from V and 5 bases from J, the junction contained 6 bases not matched to a gene. In DNA, the CDR3 is TGTGCCAGCAGGAGAGCGGGAGGGGTCGAGACCCAGTACTTC. It translates to CASRRAGGVETQYF.

V is TRBV12-3 or TRBV12-4 and J is TRBJ2-7; D perhaps matches TRBD2 (5 bases). This CDR3 contains 13 residues. The V end lost 6 bases, the J end lost 2 bases, and 11 bases lay between the germline ends. The CDR3 bases are TGTGCCAGCAGCATAGGACTTACCTACGAGCAGTACTTC. Encoded protein: CASSIGLTYEQYF.

The chain uses TRBV28 and TRBJ2-7, with 10 positions matching TRBD1. V was clipped by 5 bases and J by 1 base; unmatched bases: 8. CDR3 length equals 16 residues. Germline V gene lookup returns CDR1 MDHEN and CDR2 SYDVKM. The CDR3 DNA follows: TGTGCCAGCAGTCCCTACGGGACAGGGGATTCCTACGAGCAGTACTTC. This codes for CASSPYGTGDSYEQYF.

The J gene is TRBJ1-5, the V gene TRBV14, with D tentatively TRBD1 (5 bases). Germline lookup yields CDR1 SGHDN and CDR2 FVKESK. The CDR3 extends over 16 amino acids. Trimming removed 3 bases from V and 3 bases from J, with 15 bases in between. The CDR3 region has the DNA TGTGCCAGCAGCCACCAGGGTGCGGGATCCAATCAGCCCCAGCATTTT. This sequence encodes CASSHQGAGSNQPQHF.

This clone was counted a few times. V and J are TRBV27 and TRBJ2-1, with 7 bases lining up with TRBD2. CDR3 length: 14 amino acids. Trimming at V came to 0 bases and at J to 9 bases, leaving 5 bases not matched to a gene. The germline CDR1 and CDR2 sequences are MNHEY and SMNVEV (reference sequence). The CDR3 loop is CASSLSPGGGEQFF. Here the CDR3 DNA reads TGTGCCAGCAGTTTATCCCCGGGGGGTGGTGAGCAGTTCTTC.

The chain has TRBV2 and TRBJ1-2; TRBD1 agrees at 7 bases. The ends lost 6 bases at V and 4 bases at J; junction bases unmatched: 8. The CDR3 totals 14 residues. Germline-derived CDR1 and CDR2 are SNHLY and FYNNEI. The CDR3 loop is CASRVTGVGYGYTF. The CDR3 region has the DNA TGTGCCAGCAGGGTTACAGGGGTGGGCTATGGCTACACCTTC.

The chain is built from TRBV5-1 and TRBJ1-1, with D tentatively TRBD1 (5 bases). The germline CDR1 and CDR2 sequences are SGHRS and YFSETQ. This CDR3 has 14 residues. V lost 1 base and J 4 bases, leaving 11 bases between the germline ends. The CDR3 DNA follows: TGCGCCAGCAGCTTGAGGGGCGACGGCACTGAAGCTTTCTTT. Amino acid sequence: CASSLRGDGTEAFF. Filled out from reference TRBV5-1 and TRBJ1-1, the complete variable domain reads KAGVTQTPRYLIKTRGQQVTLSCSPISGHRSVSWYQQTPGQGLQFLFEYFSETQRNKGNFPGRFSGRQFSNSRSEMNVSTLELGDSALYLCASSLRGDGTEAFFGQGTRLTVV.

The chain uses TRBV20-1 and TRBJ2-3; TRBD1 is a possible D gene (5 bases). The CDR3 has 13 residues. Germline CDR1 reads DFQATT; CDR2 reads SNEGSKA (reference sequence). Trimming took off 3 bases at V and 6 bases at J, with 13 bases between the two ends. CDR3 in DNA: TGCAGTGCTAGTAATTACCAGGGCGATACGCAGTATTTT. Translation: CSASNYQGDTQYF.

This clone was seen just once. The rearrangement joins TRBV3-1 (or the pseudogene TRBV3-2) to TRBJ1-1; D is perhaps TRBD1 (5 bases). The CDR3 totals 12 residues. Trimming took 3 bases from V and 8 from J, leaving 10 bases between them. The germline gives CDR1 LGHDT, CDR2 YNNKEL (reference sequence). CDR3 sequence: CASSHAGLEAFF. The CDR3 DNA is TGTGCCAGCAGCCATGCGGGGCTCGAAGCTTTCTTT.

V and J are TRBV7-2 and TRBJ1-3; unclear D gene. The germline V gene has CDR1 SGHTA and CDR2 FQGNSA. The CDR3 loop spans 15 amino acids. Trimming left V 3 bases short and J 2 bases short, with 11 bases between. CDR3 loop: CASSFLSSTGNTIYF. CDR3 DNA sequence: TGTGCCAGCAGCTTTTTAAGCTCGACTGGAAACACCATATATTTT.

This chain joins TRBV10-3 and TRBJ1-2; possibly TRBD1 for D (6 bases). V dropped 0 bases and J dropped 7 bases, with 15 bases sitting between them. This CDR3 is 15 amino acids long. Germline-derived CDR1 and CDR2 are ENHRY and SYGVKD. CDR3 sequence (DNA): TGTGCCATCAGTGAGTCAAACAGGGCTCTTGCTGGCTACACCTTC. It encodes CAISESNRALAGYTF.

The V and J genes are TRBV7-8 and TRBJ2-1; D uncertain. Trimming pared 2 bases from V and 7 bases from J, leaving 12 bases between. This CDR3 is 14 amino acids long. Germline assignment: CDR1 SGHVS and CDR2 FQNEAQ. CDR3 DNA sequence: TGTGCCAGCAGCTTAAGCCTAGGTCAGAATGAGCAGTTCTTC. Protein sequence: CASSLSLGQNEQFF.

The J gene is TRBJ2-2, the V gene TRBV11-3; D perhaps matches TRBD2 (7 bases). Trimming took 3 bases from V and 4 from J, leaving 12 bases between them. Germline V gives CDR1 SGHNT, CDR2 YENEEA. The CDR3 totals 15 residues. The CDR3 DNA reads TGTGCCAGCAGCTTGGGGGGGCGAAGCACCGGGGAGCTGTTTTTT. Translation: CASSLGGRSTGELFF.

This chain connects TRBV3-1 (or the pseudogene TRBV3-2) to TRBJ1-4; D may be TRBD1 (6 bases). CDR1 LGHDT and CDR2 YNNKEL come from the germline V gene (reference sequence). This CDR3 has 18 residues. Deletions cut 1 base from V and 0 bases from J, with 15 bases between. In nucleotides, the CDR3 is TGTGCCAGCAGCCAAGGAGGGGGAGGGGGAGCAACTAATGAAAAACTGTTTTTT. Encoded protein: CASSQGGGGGATNEKLFF.

The chain employs TRBV29-1 and TRBJ2-2, with 7 bases aligning to TRBD2. CDR1 and CDR2 from the germline V gene are SQVTM and ANQGSEA. Germline trimming cut 6 bases from V and 0 bases from J; bases unmatched to any gene: 4. CDR3 length: 14 amino acids. In DNA form, the CDR3 reads TGCAGCGTCCGTCTAGCGGCGAACACCGGGGAGCTGTTTTTT. Translation gives CSVRLAANTGELFF.

The rearrangement joins TRBV2 to TRBJ2-7; 12 bases align to TRBD2. The CDR3 sequence is 18 residues long. Looked up from germline, CDR1 is SNHLY and CDR2 is FYNNEI. Trimming took 0 bases from V and 2 from J; bases not matched to a gene: 8. CDR3 coding DNA: TGTGCCAGCAGTGAAGCGCTCCGGACTAGCGGGATGGCCTACGAGCAGTACTTC. This sequence encodes CASSEALRTSGMAYEQYF.

This chain connects TRBV6-1 to TRBJ1-5; D gene uncertain. V was cut by 1 base and J by 0 bases, with 4 bases left in between. CDR3 length equals 14 residues. CDR1 and CDR2 (germline): MNHNS, SASEGT. The CDR3 sequence: CASSEGISNQPQHF. The CDR3 DNA reads TGTGCCAGCAGTGAAGGTATTAGCAATCAGCCCCAGCATTTT.

For the CDR3, the DNA is TGTGCCAGCAGTTCAGGGGGGTTGGGGGCCAACGTCCTGACTTTC. It codes for CASSSGGLGANVLTF. This rearrangement joins TRBV27 to TRBJ2-6; the D gene is possibly TRBD1 (7 bases). Germline assignment: CDR1 MNHEY and CDR2 SMNVEV (reference sequence). V lost 4 bases, J lost 4 bases, and 11 bases lay in between. CDR3 length equals 15 residues.

This clone has only a few counts. The chain combines TRBV14 with TRBJ1-4; D is uncertain. CDR3 length equals 16 residues. Germline V gives CDR1 SGHDN, CDR2 FVKESK. V lost 0 bases, J lost 3 bases, and 11 bases lay in between. As DNA, the CDR3 is TGTGCCAGCAGCCAAGATCCAGGTCTTTCTAATGAAAAACTGTTTTTT. Its translation is CASSQDPGLSNEKLFF. Drawing the rest from reference TRBV14 and TRBJ1-4, the complete variable domain is EAGVTQFPSHSVIEKGQTVTLRCDPISGHDNLYWYRRVMGKEIKFLLHFVKESKQDESGMPNNRFLAERTGGTYSTLKVQPAELEDSGVYFCASSQDPGLSNEKLFFGSGTQLSVL.

V is TRBV9 and J is TRBJ1-2; no reliable D call. The CDR3 consists of 14 residues. The V and J ends lost 4 bases and 0 bases respectively, with 10 bases between them. Germline V gene lookup returns CDR1 SGDLS and CDR2 YYNGEE. CDR3 nucleotide sequence: TGTGCCAGCAGCCCCAGGTTATCTAACTATGGCTACACCTTC. It encodes CASSPRLSNYGYTF.